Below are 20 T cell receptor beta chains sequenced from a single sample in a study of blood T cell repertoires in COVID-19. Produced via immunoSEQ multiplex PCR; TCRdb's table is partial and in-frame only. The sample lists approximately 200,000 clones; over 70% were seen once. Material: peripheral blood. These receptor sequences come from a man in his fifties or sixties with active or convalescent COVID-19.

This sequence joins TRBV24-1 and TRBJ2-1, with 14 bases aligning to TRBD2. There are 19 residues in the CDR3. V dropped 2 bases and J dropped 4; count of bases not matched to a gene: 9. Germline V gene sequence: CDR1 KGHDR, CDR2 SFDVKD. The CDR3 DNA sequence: TGTGCCACCAGTGATTCACCGGGACTAGCGGGAGCAGGATACAATGAGCAGTTCTTC. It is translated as CATSDSPGLAGAGYNEQFF.

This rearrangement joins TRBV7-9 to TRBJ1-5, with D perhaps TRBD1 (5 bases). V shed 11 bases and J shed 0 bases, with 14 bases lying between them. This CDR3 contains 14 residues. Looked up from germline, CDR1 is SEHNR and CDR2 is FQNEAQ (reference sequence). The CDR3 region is CAGSRGNSNQPQHF. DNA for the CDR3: TGTGCCGGTTCTCGGGGGAATAGCAATCAGCCCCAGCATTTT. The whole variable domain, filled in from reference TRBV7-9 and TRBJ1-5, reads DTGVSQNPRHKITKRGQNVTFRCDPISEHNRLYWYRQTLGQGPEFLTYFQNEAQLEKSRLLSDRFSAERPKGSFSTLEIQRTEQGDSAMYLCAGSRGNSNQPQHFGDGTRLSIL.

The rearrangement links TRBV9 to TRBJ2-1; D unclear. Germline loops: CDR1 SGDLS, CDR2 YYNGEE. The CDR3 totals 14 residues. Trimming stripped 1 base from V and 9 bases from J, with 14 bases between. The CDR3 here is CASSVQTVVGEQFF. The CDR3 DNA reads TGTGCCAGCAGCGTACAGACTGTGGTGGGTGAGCAGTTCTTC.

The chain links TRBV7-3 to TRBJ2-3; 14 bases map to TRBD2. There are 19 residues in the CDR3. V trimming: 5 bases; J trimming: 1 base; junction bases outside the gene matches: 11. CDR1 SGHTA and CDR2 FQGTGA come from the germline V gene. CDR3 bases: TGTGCCAGCAGCCGACCCGGGACTAGCGGGGGAGGCGGCACAGATACGCAGTATTTT. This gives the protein CASSRPGTSGGGGTDTQYF.

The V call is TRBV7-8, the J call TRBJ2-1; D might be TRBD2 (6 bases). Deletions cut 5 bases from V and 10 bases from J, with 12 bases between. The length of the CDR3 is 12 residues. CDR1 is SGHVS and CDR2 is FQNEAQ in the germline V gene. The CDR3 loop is CASSQSAGEQFF. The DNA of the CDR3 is TGTGCCAGCAGCCAGAGCGCGGGAGAGCAGTTCTTC.

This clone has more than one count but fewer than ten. In nucleotides, the CDR3 is TGCGCCAGCAGCTTGGAATCTTACGAGCAGTACTTC. Protein: CASSLESYEQYF. The chain uses TRBV5-1 and TRBJ2-7; D unclear. Germline CDR1 SGHRS, CDR2 YFSETQ. This CDR3 spans 12 amino acids. Trimming left V 0 bases short and J 4 bases short, with 5 bases between.

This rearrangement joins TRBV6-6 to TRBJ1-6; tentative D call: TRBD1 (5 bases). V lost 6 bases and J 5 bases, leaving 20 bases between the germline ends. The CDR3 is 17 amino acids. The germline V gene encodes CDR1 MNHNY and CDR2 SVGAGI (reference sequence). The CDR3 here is CASSRQYSWGDNSPLHF. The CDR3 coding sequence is TGTGCCAGCAGCCGACAGTATTCCTGGGGGGATAATTCACCCCTCCACTTT.

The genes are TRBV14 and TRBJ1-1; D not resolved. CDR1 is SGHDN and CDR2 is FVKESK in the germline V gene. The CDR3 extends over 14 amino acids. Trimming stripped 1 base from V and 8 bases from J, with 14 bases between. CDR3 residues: CASSQVRGVPEAFF. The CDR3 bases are TGTGCCAGCAGCCAAGTTCGGGGAGTACCCGAAGCTTTCTTT.

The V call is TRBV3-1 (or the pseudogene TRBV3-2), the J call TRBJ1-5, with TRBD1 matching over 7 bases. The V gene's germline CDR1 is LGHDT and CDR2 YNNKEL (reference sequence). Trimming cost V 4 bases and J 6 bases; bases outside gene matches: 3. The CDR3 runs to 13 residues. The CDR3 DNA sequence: TGTGCCAGCAGCCTTGGGACAGTTCAGCCCCAGCATTTT. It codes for CASSLGTVQPQHF.

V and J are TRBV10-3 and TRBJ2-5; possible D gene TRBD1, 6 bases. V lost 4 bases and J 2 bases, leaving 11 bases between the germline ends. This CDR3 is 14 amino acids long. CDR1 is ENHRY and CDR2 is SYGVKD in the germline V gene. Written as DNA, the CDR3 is TGTGCCATCAGTGTAAACAGGGAGCAAGAGACCCAGTACTTC. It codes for CAISVNREQETQYF.

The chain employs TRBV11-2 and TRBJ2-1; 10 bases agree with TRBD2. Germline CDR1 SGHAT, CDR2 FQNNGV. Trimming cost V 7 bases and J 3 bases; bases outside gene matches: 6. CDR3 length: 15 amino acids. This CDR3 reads CASNLGLAIYNEQFF. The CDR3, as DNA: TGTGCCAGCAACCTGGGACTAGCGATCTACAATGAGCAGTTCTTC.

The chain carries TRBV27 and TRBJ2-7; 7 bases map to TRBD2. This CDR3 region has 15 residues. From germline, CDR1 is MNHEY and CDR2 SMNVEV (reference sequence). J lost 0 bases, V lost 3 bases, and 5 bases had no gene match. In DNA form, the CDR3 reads TGTGCCAGCAGTTTCGGCGGGAGACGCTCCTACGAGCAGTACTTC. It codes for CASSFGGRRSYEQYF.

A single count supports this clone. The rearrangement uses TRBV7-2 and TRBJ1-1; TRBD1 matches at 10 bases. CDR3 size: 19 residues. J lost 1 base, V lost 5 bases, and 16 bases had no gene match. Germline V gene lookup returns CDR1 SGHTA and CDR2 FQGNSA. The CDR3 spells CASSKRQGADRWPNTEAFF. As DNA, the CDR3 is TGTGCCAGCAGCAAGCGACAGGGGGCGGATCGTTGGCCGAACACTGAAGCTTTCTTT.

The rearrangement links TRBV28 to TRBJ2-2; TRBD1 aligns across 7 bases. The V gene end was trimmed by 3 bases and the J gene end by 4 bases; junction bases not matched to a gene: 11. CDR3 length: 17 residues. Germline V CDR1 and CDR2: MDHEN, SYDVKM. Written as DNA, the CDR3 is TGTGCCAGCAGTTTCTCTTCGGGCAGGGGGAGCACCGGGGAGCTGTTTTTT. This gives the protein CASSFSSGRGSTGELFF.

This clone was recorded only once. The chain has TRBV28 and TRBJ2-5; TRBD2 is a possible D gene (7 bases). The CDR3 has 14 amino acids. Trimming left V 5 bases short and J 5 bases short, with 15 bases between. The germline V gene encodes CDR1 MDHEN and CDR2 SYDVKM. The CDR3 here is CASSKGGIGETQYF. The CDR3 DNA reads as TGTGCCAGCAGTAAGGGGGGGATAGGGGAGACCCAGTACTTC.

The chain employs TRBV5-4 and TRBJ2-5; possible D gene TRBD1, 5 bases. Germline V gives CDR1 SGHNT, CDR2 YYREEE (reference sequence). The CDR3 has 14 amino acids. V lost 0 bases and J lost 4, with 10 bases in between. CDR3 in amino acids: CASSLGGPGETQYF. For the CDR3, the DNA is TGTGCCAGCAGCTTGGGGGGCCCGGGAGAGACCCAGTACTTC.

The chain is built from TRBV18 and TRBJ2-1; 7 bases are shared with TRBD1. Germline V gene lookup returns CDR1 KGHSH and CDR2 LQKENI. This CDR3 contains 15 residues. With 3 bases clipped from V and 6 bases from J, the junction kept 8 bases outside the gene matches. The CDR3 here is CASSPPGGRLNEQFF. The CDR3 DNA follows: TGTGCCAGCTCACCCCCAGGGGGTCGCCTCAATGAGCAGTTCTTC.

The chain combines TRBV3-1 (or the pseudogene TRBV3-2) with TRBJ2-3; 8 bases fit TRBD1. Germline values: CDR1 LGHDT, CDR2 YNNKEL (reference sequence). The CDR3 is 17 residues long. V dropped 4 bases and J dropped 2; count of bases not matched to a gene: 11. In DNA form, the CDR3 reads TGTGCCAGCAGCCCTGAACCGGGACAGGTCTTCACAGATACGCAGTATTTT. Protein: CASSPEPGQVFTDTQYF.

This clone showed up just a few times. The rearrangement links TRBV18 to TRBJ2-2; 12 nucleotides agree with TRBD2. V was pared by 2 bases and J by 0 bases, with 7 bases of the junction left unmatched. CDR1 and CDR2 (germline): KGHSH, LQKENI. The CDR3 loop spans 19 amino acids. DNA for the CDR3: TGTGCCAGCTCACCAACCGGGACTAGCGGGTACTCGAACACCGGGGAGCTGTTTTTT. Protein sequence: CASSPTGTSGYSNTGELFF. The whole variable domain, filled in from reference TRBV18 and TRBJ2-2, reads NAGVMQNPRHLVRRRGQEARLRCSPMKGHSHVYWYRQLPEEGLKFMVYLQKENIIDESGMPKERFSAEFPKEGPSILRIQQVVRGDSAAYFCASSPTGTSGYSNTGELFFGEGSRLTVL.

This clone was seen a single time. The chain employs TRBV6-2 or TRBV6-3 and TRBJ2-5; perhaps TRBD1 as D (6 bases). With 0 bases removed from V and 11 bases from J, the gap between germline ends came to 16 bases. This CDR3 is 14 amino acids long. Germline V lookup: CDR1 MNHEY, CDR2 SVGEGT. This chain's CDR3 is CASSYSVQGFRQYF. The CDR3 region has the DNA TGTGCCAGCAGTTACTCGGTGCAGGGGTTCAGGCAGTACTTC.